The clone carrying this T cell receptor (beta chain) occurred once. Its cognate antigen is unknown. TCRdb called the 5' RACE reads again in MiXCR, with one record for every CDR3 protein. The sample has tens of thousands of distinct CDR3 sequences, roughly 13% seen once. The sample originates from a study of T-cell memory formation after mild COVID-19. The germline gives CDR1 LNHDA, CDR2 SQIVND (reference sequence). The junction had 11 bases not matched to a gene; V was cut back by 6 bases and J by 1 base. The CDR3 is made up of 18 amino acids. Study findings and constraints: The study detected some responding clones in pre-infection memory, suggesting cross-reactive memory joined.

The chain couples TRBV19 to TRBJ2-6; 8 bases agree with TRBD1. The source of this sequence is a man aged 18 to 35 who had mild COVID-19 (a few samples of this study predate the infection). Cell type and time point are not known. The sequencing input was PBMCs or a T cell subset sorted from them (not recorded which). CDR3 sequence: CASSTPDRVRSGANVLTF. The CDR3 coding sequence is TGTGCCAGTAGCACCCCGGACAGGGTTAGGTCTGGGGCCAACGTCCTGACTTTC.